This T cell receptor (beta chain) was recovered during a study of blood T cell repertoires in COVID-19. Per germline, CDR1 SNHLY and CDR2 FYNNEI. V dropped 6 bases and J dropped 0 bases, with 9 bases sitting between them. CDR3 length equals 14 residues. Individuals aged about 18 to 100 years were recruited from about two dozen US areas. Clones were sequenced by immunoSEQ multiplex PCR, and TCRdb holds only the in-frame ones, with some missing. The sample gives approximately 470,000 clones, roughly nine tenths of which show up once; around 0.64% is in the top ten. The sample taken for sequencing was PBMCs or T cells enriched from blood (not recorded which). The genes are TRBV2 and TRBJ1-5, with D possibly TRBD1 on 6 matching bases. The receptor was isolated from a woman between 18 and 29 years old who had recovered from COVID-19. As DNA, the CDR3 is TGTGCCAGCAGGGACAGTTCTAGCAATCAGCCCCAGCATTTT. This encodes CASRDSSSNQPQHF.